A single T cell receptor (beta chain) is shown here with its context. This record comes from a study of T cell changes during pregnancy in multiple sclerosis. Libraries were prepared by immunoSEQ multiplex PCR; TCRdb keeps only in-frame clonotypes and omits some of them. The table includes approximately 85,000 clones, 91% detected once. The CDR3 runs to 14 residues. CDR1 SNHLY and CDR2 FYNNEI come from the germline V gene. Germline trimming cut 1 base from V and 4 bases from J; bases unmatched to any gene: 0. Sequencing used peripheral blood, obtained in the first trimester of pregnancy. The chain links TRBV2 to TRBJ2-1, with 8 bases matching TRBD1. The sequence was collected from a female donor with multiple sclerosis, enrolled in a pregnancy study. CDR3: CASSEGQGYNEQFF. The CDR3 region has the DNA TGTGCCAGCAGTGAAGGACAGGGGTACAATGAGCAGTTCTTC.